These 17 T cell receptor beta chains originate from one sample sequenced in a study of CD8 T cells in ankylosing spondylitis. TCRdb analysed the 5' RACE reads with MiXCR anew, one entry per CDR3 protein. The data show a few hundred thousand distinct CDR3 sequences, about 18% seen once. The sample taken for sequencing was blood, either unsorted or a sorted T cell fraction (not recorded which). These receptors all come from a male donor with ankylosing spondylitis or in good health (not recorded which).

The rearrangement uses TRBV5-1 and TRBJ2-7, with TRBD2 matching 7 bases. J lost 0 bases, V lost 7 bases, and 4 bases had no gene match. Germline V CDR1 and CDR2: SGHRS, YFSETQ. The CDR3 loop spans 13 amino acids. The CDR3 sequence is CASCLADSYEQYF. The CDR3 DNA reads TGCGCCAGCTGTCTAGCGGACTCCTACGAGCAGTACTTC.

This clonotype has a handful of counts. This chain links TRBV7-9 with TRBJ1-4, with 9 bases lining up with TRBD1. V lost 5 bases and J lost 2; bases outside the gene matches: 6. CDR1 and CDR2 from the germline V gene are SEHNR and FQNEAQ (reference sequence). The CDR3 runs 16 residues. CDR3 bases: TGTGCCAGCAGCCACAGGACAGGGGATACTAATGAAAAACTGTTTTTT. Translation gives CASSHRTGDTNEKLFF.

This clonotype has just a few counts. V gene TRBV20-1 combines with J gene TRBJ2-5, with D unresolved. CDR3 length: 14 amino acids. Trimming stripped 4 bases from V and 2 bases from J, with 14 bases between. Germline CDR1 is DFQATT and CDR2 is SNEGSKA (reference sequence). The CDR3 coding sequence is TGCAGTGCTACCCGTGGGATGTCACAAGAGACCCAGTACTTC. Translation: CSATRGMSQETQYF.

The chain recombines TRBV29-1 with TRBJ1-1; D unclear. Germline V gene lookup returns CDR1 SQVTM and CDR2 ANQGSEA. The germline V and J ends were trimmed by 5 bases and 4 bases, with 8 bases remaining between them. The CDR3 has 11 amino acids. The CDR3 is CSVNDGTEAFF. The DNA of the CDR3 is TGCAGCGTTAATGACGGCACTGAAGCTTTCTTT.

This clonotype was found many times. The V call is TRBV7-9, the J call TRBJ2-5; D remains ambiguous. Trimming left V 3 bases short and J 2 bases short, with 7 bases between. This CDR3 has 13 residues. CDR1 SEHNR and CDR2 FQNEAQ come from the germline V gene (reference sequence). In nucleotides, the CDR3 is TGTGCCAGCAGCTTCGTCATTCAAGAGACCCAGTACTTC. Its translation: CASSFVIQETQYF.

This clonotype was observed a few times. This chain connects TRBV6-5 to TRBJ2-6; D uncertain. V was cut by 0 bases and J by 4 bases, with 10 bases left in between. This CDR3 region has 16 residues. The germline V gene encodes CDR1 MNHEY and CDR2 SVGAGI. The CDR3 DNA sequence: TGTGCCAGCAGTTACTCGTCCCCAGCCGGGGCCAACGTCCTGACTTTC. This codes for CASSYSSPAGANVLTF.

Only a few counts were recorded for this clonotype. The CDR3 loop reads CASSLATGDNEQFF. Written as DNA, the CDR3 is TGCGCCAGCAGCTTGGCGACAGGGGACAATGAGCAGTTCTTC. This sequence joins TRBV5-1 and TRBJ2-1; 8 positions agree with TRBD1. With 0 bases clipped from V and 5 bases from J, the junction kept 1 base outside the gene matches. Germline V gene data show CDR1 as SGHRS and CDR2 as YFSETQ. The CDR3 spans 14 residues.

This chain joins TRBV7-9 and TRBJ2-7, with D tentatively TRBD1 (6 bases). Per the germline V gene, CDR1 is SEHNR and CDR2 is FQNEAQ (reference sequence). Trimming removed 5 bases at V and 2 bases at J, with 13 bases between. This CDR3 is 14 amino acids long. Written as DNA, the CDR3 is TGTGCCAGCAGCCCTCGGGACAAGCCCTACGAGCAGTACTTC. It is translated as CASSPRDKPYEQYF. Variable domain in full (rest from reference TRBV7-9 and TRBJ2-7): DTGVSQNPRHKITKRGQNVTFRCDPISEHNRLYWYRQTLGQGPEFLTYFQNEAQLEKSRLLSDRFSAERPKGSFSTLEIQRTEQGDSAMYLCASSPRDKPYEQYFGPGTRLTVT.

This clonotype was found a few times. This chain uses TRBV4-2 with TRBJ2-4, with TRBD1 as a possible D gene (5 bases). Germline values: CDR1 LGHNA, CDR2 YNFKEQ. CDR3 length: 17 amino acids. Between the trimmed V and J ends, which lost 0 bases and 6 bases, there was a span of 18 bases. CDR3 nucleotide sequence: TGTGCCAGCAGCCAAGAAGGGGCAGGTCTAGAGATAAACATTCAGTACTTC. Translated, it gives CASSQEGAGLEINIQYF.

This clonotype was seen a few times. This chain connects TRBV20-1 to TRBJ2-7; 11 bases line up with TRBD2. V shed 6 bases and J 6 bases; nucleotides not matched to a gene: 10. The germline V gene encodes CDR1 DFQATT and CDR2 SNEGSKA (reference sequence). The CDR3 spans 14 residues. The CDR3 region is CSAATGLAGAEQYF. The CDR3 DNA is TGCAGTGCGGCCACCGGACTAGCGGGCGCCGAGCAGTACTTC.

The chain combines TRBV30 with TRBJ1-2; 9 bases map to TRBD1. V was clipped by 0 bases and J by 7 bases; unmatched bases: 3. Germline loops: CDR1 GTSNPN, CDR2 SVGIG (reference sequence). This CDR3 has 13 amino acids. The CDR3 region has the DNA TGTGCCTGGAGTGTACAGGGGGCAGGTGGCTACACCTTC. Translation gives CAWSVQGAGGYTF.

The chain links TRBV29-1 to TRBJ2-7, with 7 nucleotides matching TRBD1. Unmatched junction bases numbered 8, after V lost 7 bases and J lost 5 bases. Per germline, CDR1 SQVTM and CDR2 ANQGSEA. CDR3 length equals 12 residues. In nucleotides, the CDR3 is TGCAGCGCCTCCTCGACAGGGAACGAGCAGTACTTC. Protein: CSASSTGNEQYF.

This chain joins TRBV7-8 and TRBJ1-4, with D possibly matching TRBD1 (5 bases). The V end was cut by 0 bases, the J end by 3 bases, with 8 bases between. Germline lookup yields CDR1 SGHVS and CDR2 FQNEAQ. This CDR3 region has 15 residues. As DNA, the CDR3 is TGTGCCAGCAGCTTAGCGGACACCTCTAATGAAAAACTGTTTTTT. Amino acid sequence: CASSLADTSNEKLFF.

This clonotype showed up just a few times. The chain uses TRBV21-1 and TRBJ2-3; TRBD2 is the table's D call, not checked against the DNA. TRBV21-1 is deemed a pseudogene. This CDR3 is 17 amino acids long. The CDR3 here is CAILKTTALARTDTQYF. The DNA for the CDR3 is TGTGCCATCCTCAAAACCACTGCACTAGCGCGCACAGATACGCAGTATTTT.

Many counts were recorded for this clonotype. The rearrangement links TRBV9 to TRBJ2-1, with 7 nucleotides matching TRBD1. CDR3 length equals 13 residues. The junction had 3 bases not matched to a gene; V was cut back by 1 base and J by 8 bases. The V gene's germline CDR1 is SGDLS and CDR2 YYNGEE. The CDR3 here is CASSVTGEHEQFF. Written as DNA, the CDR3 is TGTGCCAGCAGCGTAACAGGGGAGCATGAGCAGTTCTTC.

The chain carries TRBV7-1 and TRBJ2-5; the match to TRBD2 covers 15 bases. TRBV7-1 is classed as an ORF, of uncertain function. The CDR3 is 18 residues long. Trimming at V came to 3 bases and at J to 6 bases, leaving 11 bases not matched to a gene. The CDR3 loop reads CASSSRTSGRADGKTQYF. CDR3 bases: TGTGCCAGCAGCTCCCGGACTAGCGGGAGGGCCGATGGAAAGACCCAGTACTTC.

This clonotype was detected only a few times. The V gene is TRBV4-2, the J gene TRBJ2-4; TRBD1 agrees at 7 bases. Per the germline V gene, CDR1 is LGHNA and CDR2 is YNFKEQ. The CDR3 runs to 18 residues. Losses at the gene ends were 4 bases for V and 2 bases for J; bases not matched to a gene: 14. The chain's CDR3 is CASSPQGEIALTKNIQYF. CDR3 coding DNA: TGTGCCAGCAGCCCTCAGGGGGAGATTGCTCTTACCAAAAACATTCAGTACTTC.